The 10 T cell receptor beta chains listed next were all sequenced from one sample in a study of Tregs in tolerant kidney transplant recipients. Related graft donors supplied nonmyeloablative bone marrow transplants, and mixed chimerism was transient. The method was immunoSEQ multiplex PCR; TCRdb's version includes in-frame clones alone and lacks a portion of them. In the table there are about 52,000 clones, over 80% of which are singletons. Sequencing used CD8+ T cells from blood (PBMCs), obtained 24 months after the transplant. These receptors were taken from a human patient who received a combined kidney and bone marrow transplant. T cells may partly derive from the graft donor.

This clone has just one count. The CDR3 DNA reads as TGTGCCAGCAGTTTCAGGGTAGGGTTCAATGAGCAGTTCTTC. Translation: CASSFRVGFNEQFF. This chain links TRBV28 with TRBJ2-1, with D possibly TRBD1 on 5 matching bases. The CDR3 extends over 14 amino acids. Germline lookup yields CDR1 MDHEN and CDR2 SYDVKM. Trimming removed 3 bases at V and 6 bases at J, with 12 bases between.

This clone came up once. The CDR3 here is CASSQGRAGSYEQYF. CDR3 DNA sequence: TGCGCCAGCAGCCAAGGGAGGGCGGGCTCCTACGAGCAGTACTTC. The chain combines TRBV4-3 with TRBJ2-7; D may be TRBD2 (6 bases). The CDR3 contains 15 residues. V lost 1 base and J 0 bases, leaving 10 bases between the germline ends. CDR1 and CDR2 from the germline V gene are LGHNA and YSLEER.

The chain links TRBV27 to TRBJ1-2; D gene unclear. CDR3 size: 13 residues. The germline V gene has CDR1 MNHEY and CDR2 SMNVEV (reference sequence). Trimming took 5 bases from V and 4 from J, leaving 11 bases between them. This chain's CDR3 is CASSPRAGYGYTF. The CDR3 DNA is TGTGCCAGCAGTCCAAGGGCGGGCTATGGCTACACCTTC.

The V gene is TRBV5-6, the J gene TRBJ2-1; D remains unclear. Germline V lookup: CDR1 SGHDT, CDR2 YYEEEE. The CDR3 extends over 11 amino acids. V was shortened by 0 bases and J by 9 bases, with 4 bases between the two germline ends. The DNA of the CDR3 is TGTGCCAGCAGCTTGGCCCGTGAGCAGTTCTTC. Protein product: CASSLAREQFF. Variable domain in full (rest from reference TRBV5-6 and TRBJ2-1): DAGVTQSPTHLIKTRGQQVTLRCSPKSGHDTVSWYQQALGQGPQFIFQYYEEEERQRGNFPDRFSGHQFPNYSSELNVNALLLGDSALYLCASSLAREQFFGPGTRLTVL.

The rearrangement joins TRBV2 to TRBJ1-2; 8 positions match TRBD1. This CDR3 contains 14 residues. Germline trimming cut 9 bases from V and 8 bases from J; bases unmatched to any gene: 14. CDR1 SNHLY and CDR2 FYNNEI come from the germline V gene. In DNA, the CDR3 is TGTGCCAGAGTTCGGCAGGGGGCTATTCTGGGCTACACCTTC. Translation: CARVRQGAILGYTF. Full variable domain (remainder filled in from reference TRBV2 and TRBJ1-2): EPEVTQTPSHQVTQMGQEVILRCVPISNHLYFYWYRQILGQKVEFLVSFYNNEISEKSEIFDDQFSVERPDGSNFTLKIRSTKLEDSAMYFCARVRQGAILGYTFGSGTRLTVV.

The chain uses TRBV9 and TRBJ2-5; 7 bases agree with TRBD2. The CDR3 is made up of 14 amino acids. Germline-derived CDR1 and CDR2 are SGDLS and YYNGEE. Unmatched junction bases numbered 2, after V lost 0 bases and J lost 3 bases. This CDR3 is CASSVAAGEETQYF. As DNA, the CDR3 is TGTGCCAGCAGCGTAGCGGCGGGAGAAGAGACCCAGTACTTC.

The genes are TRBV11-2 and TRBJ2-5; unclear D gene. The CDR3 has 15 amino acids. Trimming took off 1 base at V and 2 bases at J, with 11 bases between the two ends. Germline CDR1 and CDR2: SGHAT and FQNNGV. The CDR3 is CASSLVSRSQETQYF. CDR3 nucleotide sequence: TGTGCCAGCAGCTTAGTATCTAGGTCTCAAGAGACCCAGTACTTC.

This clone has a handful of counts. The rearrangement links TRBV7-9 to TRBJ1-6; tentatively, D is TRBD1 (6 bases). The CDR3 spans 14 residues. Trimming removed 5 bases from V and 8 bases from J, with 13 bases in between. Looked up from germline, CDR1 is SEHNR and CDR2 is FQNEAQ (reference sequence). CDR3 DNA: TGTGCCAGCAGCGGGGGGGACAATGATTCACCCCTCCACTTT. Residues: CASSGGDNDSPLHF.

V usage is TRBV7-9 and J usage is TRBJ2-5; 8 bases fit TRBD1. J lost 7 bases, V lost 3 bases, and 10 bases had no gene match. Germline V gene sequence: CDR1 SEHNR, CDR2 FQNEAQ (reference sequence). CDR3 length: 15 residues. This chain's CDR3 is CASSLDHRGLGTQYF. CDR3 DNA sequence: TGTGCCAGCAGCTTGGACCACAGGGGGTTGGGGACCCAGTACTTC.

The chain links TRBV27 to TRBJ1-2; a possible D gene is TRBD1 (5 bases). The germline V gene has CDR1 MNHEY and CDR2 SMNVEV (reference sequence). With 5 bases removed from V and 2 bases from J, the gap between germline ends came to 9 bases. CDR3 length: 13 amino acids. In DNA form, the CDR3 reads TGTGCCAGCAGTATGACAGTCAACTATGGCTACACCTTC. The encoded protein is CASSMTVNYGYTF.